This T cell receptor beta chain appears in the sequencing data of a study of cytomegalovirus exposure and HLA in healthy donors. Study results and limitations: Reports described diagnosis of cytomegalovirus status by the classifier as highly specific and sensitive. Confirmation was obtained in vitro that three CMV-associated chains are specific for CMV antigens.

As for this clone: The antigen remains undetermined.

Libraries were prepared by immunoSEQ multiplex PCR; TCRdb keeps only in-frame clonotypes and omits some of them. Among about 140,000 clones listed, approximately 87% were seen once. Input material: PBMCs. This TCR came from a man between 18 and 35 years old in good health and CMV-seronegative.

CDR3 sequence: CATQKAGGTATEAFF. DNA of the CDR3: TGTGCCACCCAAAAAGCGGGGGGGACAGCCACTGAAGCTTTCTTT. The V and J genes are TRBV7-9 and TRBJ1-1; 7 bases are shared with TRBD1. J lost 4 bases, V lost 10 bases, and 15 bases had no gene match. The CDR3 contains 15 residues. Germline CDR1 SEHNR, CDR2 FQNEAQ (reference sequence).